This T cell receptor (beta chain) was sequenced for a study of shared clonotypes between healthy human individuals. General study points: Clonotypes not shared had lower generation probabilities than those common to all four donors.

There are 13 residues in the CDR3. V lost 3 bases to trimming and J lost 5 bases, with 8 bases between them. Germline V gene sequence: CDR1 SGHNT, CDR2 YENEEA. A note on this clone: Its antigen is unidentified.

The repertoire was sequenced with immunoSEQ multiplex PCR; TCRdb's copy has only in-frame clones and lacks some. Among approximately 82,000 clones listed, 60% to 70% were seen once. The sequenced sample consisted of memory CD8+ T cells sorted from blood. Specified subset: CD45RO+ cells pooled with CCR7-negative TemRA cells. The sequence was collected from a young man in good health. This chain links TRBV11-3 with TRBJ2-1; D is undetermined. The CDR3 protein is CASSFVQDNEQFF. CDR3 DNA: TGTGCCAGCAGCTTTGTTCAAGACAATGAGCAGTTCTTC.